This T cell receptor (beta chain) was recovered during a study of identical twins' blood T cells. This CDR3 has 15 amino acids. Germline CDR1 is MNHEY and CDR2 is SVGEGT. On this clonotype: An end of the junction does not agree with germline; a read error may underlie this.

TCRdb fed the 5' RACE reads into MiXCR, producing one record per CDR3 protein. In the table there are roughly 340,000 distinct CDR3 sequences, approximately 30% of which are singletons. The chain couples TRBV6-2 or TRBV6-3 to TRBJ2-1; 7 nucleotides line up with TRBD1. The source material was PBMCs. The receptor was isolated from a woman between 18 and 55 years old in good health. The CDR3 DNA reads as TGTGCCAGCATCGACAGGGTCTTCTCCTACAATGAGCAGTCCTTC. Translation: CASIDRVFSYNEQSF.